The clone carrying this T cell receptor beta chain was detected a few times. The V gene end was trimmed by 1 base and the J gene end by 4 bases; junction bases not matched to a gene: 2. CDR3 length: 15 residues. The V gene's germline CDR1 is SGHVS and CDR2 FQNEAQ. This sample is part of a study of type 1 and type 2 diabetes patients. The PCR template was genomic DNA. The TCR beta CDR3 region was amplified using 30 forward and 13 reverse primers. TCRdb re-analysed the multiplex PCR reads in MiXCR, keeping a single row per CDR3 protein. The data hold fewer than 300,000 distinct CDR3 sequences, with roughly 50% observed a single time.

This chain links TRBV7-8 with TRBJ2-1; 9 bases line up with TRBD2. The sample comprised peripheral blood mononuclear cells (PBMCs). The TCR sequence derives from a man younger than 35 with type 2 diabetes. The CDR3 protein is CASSLERGDYNEQFF. The DNA for the CDR3 is TGTGCCAGCAGCTTAGAGCGGGGGGATTACAATGAGCAGTTCTTC. Supplemented by reference TRBV7-8 and TRBJ2-1, the full variable domain reads GAGVSQSPRYKVAKRGQDVALRCDPISGHVSLFWYQQALGQGPEFLTYFQNEAQLDKSGLPSDRFFAERPEGSVSTLKIQRTQQEDSAVYLCASSLERGDYNEQFFGPGTRLTVL.